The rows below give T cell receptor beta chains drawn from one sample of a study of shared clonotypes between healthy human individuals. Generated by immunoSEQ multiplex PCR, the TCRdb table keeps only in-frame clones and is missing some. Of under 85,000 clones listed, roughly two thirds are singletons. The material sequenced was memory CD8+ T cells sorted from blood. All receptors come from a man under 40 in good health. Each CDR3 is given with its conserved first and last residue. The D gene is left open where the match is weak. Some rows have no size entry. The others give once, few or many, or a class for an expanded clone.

TGTGCCAGCAGCCCTGGTGGGGGACAGAGATCCTACGAGCAGTACTTC	CASSPGGGQRSYEQYF	.	TRBV11-3	TRBD1	TRBJ2-7
TGTGCCAGCAGCCGCATGAAGACAGGACTTTACAATGAGCAGTTCTTC	CASSRMKTGLYNEQFF	.	TRBV14	.	TRBJ2-1
TGTGCCAGCAGTTTATATGACGGGGGGACAGGGGCCTACGAGCAGTACTTC	CASSLYDGGTGAYEQYF	.	TRBV28	TRBD1	TRBJ2-7
TGTGCCAGCAGATTAGGACGGGGCTTCGAGCAGTACTTC	CASRLGRGFEQYF	.	TRBV28	.	TRBJ2-7
TGTGCCAGCTTCCTGGAAAGCTCCTACAATGAGCAGTTCTTC	CASFLESSYNEQFF	few	TRBV6-1	.	TRBJ2-1
TGTGCCAGTACCCTCGGCGGTGACACCGGGGAGCTGTTTTTT	CASTLGGDTGELFF	.	TRBV19	.	TRBJ2-2
TGTGCCAGCAGTTTATCAGGCAGCTCCAACACTGAAGCTTTCTTT	CASSLSGSSNTEAFF	.	TRBV27	.	TRBJ1-1
TGTGCCACCAGCAAACTGACCCGCACAGATACGCAGTATTTT	CATSKLTRTDTQYF	few	TRBV15	.	TRBJ2-3
TGTGCCAGCAGTCTGAGGCGAGGGGGACAGCTAAGTAGCGAGCAGTACTTC	CASSLRRGGQLSSEQYF	once	TRBV27	TRBD1	TRBJ2-7
TGTGCCAGCAGCCAAGAAGGAAAGGGACTGAACCTTCGGGAGCAGTTCTTC	CASSQEGKGLNLREQFF	many	TRBV14	.	TRBJ2-1
TGCGCCAGCAGCTGGACTAGCGGACACCAAGAGACCCAGTACTTC	CASSWTSGHQETQYF	.	TRBV5-1	TRBD2	TRBJ2-5
TGTGCCAGCAGCTTAAGCCGGGACAGGGACTACGAGCAGTACTTC	CASSLSRDRDYEQYF	.	TRBV7-9	TRBD1	TRBJ2-7
TGTGCCAGCAGTGAGCCCCGGGGGTCTAGCGGGGAATCCTACGAGCAGTACTTC	CASSEPRGSSGESYEQYF	.	TRBV25-1	TRBD2	TRBJ2-7
TGTGCCAGCAGCTTAGCTTTACAGGGTAGTGAGCAGTTCTTC	CASSLALQGSEQFF	.	TRBV7-8	.	TRBJ2-1
TGTGCCAGCAGTGGTTCATCGGGGTCGGTCGAGCAGTACTTC	CASSGSSGSVEQYF	.	TRBV25-1	.	TRBJ2-7
TGCGCCAGCAGCCAAGATGTGGGCCAGGATAATGAAAAACTGTTTTTT	CASSQDVGQDNEKLFF	.	TRBV4-3	.	TRBJ1-4